This TCR beta chain stems from a study of CD8+ T cells in alopecia areata. Study-level background: Tofacitinib administration to treated patients was oral, at 5 to 10 mg twice daily. Whole-study findings and limits: Clonality in lesional scalp, especially alopecia totalis/universalis, exceeded that of normal scalp.

Sampling of alopecia areata patients yielded lesional scalp punch biopsies as well as peripheral blood. The CDR3 consists of 11 residues. The V gene lost 8 bases and the J gene lost 2 bases, with 6 bases spanning the gap. The germline V gene has CDR1 MGHDK and CDR2 SYGVNS. Extracted from the samples, RNA was reverse transcribed into cDNA to serve as the sequencing template. Sequencing was performed with immunoSEQ multiplex PCR; in TCRdb, only in-frame clones are kept and a portion is missing. The table records over 85,000 clones, over 40% of them present only once. To note about this clone: Antigen: not known.

The clonotype originates from a human donor with alopecia areata. The material sequenced was CD4+ T cells sorted from blood. The rearrangement uses TRBV25-1 and TRBJ1-1; D remains unclear. CDR3 amino acids: CASVTNTEAFF. CDR3 nucleotides: TGTGCCAGCGTAACTAACACTGAAGCTTTCTTT.